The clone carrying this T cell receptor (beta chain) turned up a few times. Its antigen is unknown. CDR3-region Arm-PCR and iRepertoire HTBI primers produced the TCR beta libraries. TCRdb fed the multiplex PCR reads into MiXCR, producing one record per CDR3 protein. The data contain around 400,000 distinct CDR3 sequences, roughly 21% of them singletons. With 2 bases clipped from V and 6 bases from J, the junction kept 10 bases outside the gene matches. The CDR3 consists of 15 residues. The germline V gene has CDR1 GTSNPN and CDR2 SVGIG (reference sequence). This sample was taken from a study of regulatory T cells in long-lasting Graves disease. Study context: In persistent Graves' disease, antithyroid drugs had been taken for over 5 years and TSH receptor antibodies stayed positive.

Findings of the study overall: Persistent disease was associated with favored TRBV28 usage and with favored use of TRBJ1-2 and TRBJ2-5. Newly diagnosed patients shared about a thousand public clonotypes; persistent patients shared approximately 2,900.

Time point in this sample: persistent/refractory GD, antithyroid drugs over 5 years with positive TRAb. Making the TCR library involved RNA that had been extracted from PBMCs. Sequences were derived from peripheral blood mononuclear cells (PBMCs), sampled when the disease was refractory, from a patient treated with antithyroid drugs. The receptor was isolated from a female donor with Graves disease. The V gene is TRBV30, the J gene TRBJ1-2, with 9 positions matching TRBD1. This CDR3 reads CAWSLGTGGWDGYTF. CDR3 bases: TGTGCCTGGAGTTTGGGCACAGGGGGCTGGGATGGCTACACCTTC.